This TCR beta chain appears in the sequencing data of a study of blood T cell repertoires in COVID-19. About the study: The analysed material was cDNA or gDNA that came from T cells, B-cell-depleted T cells, or PBMCs.

The CDR3 has 15 amino acids. Trimming shortened V by 5 bases and J by 4 bases, and 15 bases separated the two germline ends. The germline V gene has CDR1 MNHEY and CDR2 SVGAGI. Only in-frame clones appear in the TCRdb table, and some are missing; sequencing was by immunoSEQ multiplex PCR. The repertoire holds roughly 340,000 clones, with 88% as singletons. The sequence was collected from a woman in her seventies with COVID-19, enrolled during active disease. Sequences were obtained from peripheral blood. The rearrangement uses TRBV6-5 and TRBJ1-3; no clear D. CDR3 sequence (DNA): TGTGCCAGCAGTCCACCAGCTCCACAGGGAAACACCATATATTTT. Translation: CASSPPAPQGNTIYF.